This is a list of T cell receptor beta chains from one sample in a study of Graves' ophthalmopathy and Graves' hyperthyroidism. TCRdb processed the multiplex PCR reads anew with MiXCR; each CDR3 protein has one entry. The profile shows hundreds of thousands of distinct CDR3 sequences, around 14% of them singletons. The specimen was blood. Receptors originate from a woman aged 30 to 39 with Graves' ophthalmopathy. The CDR3 runs from the conserved cysteine through the conserved F or W. A D gene is named only where the DNA matches it firmly. Some rows mark clone size as missing; the rest say once, few, many or name a class of expanded clone.

D: .; J: TRBJ1-2; size: few; V: TRBV18; DNA: TGTGCCAGCTCACCACCGGCCATAAACTATGGCTACACCTTC; CDR3: CASSPPAINYGYTF
D: .; J: TRBJ2-5; size: many; V: TRBV6-5; DNA: TGTGCCAGCAGTTTTGGTAACAGGGAAAAGACCCAGTACTTC; CDR3: CASSFGNREKTQYF
D: TRBD1; J: TRBJ2-1; size: few; V: TRBV7-3; DNA: TGTGCCAGCAGCGAGGGGTGGGGGACAGGGGACTTCAATGAGCAGTTCTTC; CDR3: CASSEGWGTGDFNEQFF
D: .; J: TRBJ1-1; size: many; V: TRBV5-1; DNA: TGCGCCAGCAGCTTGGCAATACAGGGAAGCGGCACTGAAGCTCTCTTT; CDR3: CASSLAIQGSGTEALF
D: .; J: TRBJ1-1; size: .; V: TRBV12-3/TRBV12-4; DNA: TGTGCCAGCCAGGGCCTTAACACTGAAGCTTTCTTT; CDR3: CASQGLNTEAFF
D: TRBD1; J: TRBJ1-1; size: many; V: TRBV20-1; DNA: TGCAGTGCCCGACAGGGGGAAACTGAAGCTTTCTTT; CDR3: CSARQGETEAFF
D: TRBD1; J: TRBJ1-2; size: many; V: TRBV6-1; DNA: TGTGCCAGCAAAGACAGGGAGGATGAGGGCTACACCTTC; CDR3: CASKDREDEGYTF
D: TRBD1; J: TRBJ1-2; size: many; V: TRBV12-3/TRBV12-4; DNA: TGTGCCAGCAGTTTTCCAGGGGCAGGACAGGGAGGTGACGGCTACACCTTC; CDR3: CASSFPGAGQGGDGYTF
D: .; J: TRBJ1-5; size: few; V: TRBV19; DNA: TGTGCCAGCAGGGCAGGGCCCCAGCCCCAGCATTTT; CDR3: CASRAGPQPQHF
D: TRBD1; J: TRBJ2-5; size: few; V: TRBV6-5; DNA: TGTGCCAGCAGTTACACCCCAGGGGGCGCAGTAGAGACCCAGTACTTC; CDR3: CASSYTPGGAVETQYF
D: TRBD1; J: TRBJ2-7; size: many; V: TRBV10-3; DNA: TGTGCCATCAGTGCTCGGGACAGGGGTATGTACGAGCAGTACTTC; CDR3: CAISARDRGMYEQYF
D: .; J: TRBJ1-2; size: many; V: TRBV12-3/TRBV12-4; DNA: TGTGCCAGCAGTCCCTCGTTCCCCCAGGGTTATGGCTACACCTTC; CDR3: CASSPSFPQGYGYTF
D: .; J: TRBJ1-2; size: .; V: TRBV30; DNA: TGTGCCTGGAGTACCTCCGGGGGCTCTGATGGCTACACCTTC; CDR3: CAWSTSGGSDGYTF
D: .; J: TRBJ2-7; size: .; V: TRBV12-3/TRBV12-4; DNA: TGCGCCAGCAGCTTGGGTCAGGGAAGGGAAGTGCAGTACTTC; CDR3: CASSLGQGREVQYF
D: .; J: TRBJ2-2; size: many; V: TRBV6-4; DNA: TGTGCCAGCAGTGAAGACAGTGCCACCGGGGAGCTGTTTTTT; CDR3: CASSEDSATGELFF
D: TRBD1; J: TRBJ1-5; size: .; V: TRBV3-1; DNA: TGTGCCAGCAGCCGAACAGGGGTTGACAATCAGCCCCAGCATTTT; CDR3: CASSRTGVDNQPQHF
D: TRBD1; J: TRBJ1-1; size: many; V: TRBV20-1; DNA: TGCAGTGCTGACGGACAGGACACTGAAGCTTTCTTT; CDR3: CSADGQDTEAFF
D: .; J: TRBJ1-2; size: many; V: TRBV27; DNA: TGTGCCAGCAGGAACACCCTAGGCTACACCTTC; CDR3: CASRNTLGYTF
D: .; J: TRBJ1-3; size: many; V: TRBV12-3/TRBV12-4; DNA: TGTGCCAGCAGTGCCGGACGGCTGTCCTCTGGAAACACCATATATTTT; CDR3: CASSAGRLSSGNTIYF
D: .; J: TRBJ2-2; size: many; V: TRBV30; DNA: TGTGCCTGGAGTGAAAGGAAAAACACCGGGGAGCTGTTTTTT; CDR3: CAWSERKNTGELFF
D: TRBD1; J: TRBJ2-7; size: few; V: TRBV4-1; DNA: TGCGCCAGCAGCCCGGACAGGTCCCTGTCTGGCGAGCAGTACTTC; CDR3: CASSPDRSLSGEQYF
D: .; J: TRBJ1-2; size: .; V: TRBV12-3/TRBV12-4; DNA: TGTGCCAGCAGTTTATATCTCCCCCAGACAGGTCGTGGCTACACCTTC; CDR3: CASSLYLPQTGRGYTF